One sample yielded the 21 T cell receptor beta chains listed below, sequenced in a study of response to subunit inactivated influenza vaccine. In TCRdb, the RT-PCR reads were re-called with MiXCR into one record per CDR3 protein. The sample holds 860,000 or so distinct CDR3 sequences, 21% seen once. The specimen was PBMCs from blood, collected roughly 5 days after vaccination. These receptors were taken from a man in his fifties who received an inactivated influenza vaccine.

The chain has TRBV14 and TRBJ2-7; possibly TRBD2 for D (7 bases). The V end lost 3 bases, the J end lost 0 bases, and 9 bases lay between the germline ends. Per the germline V gene, CDR1 is SGHDN and CDR2 is FVKESK. The CDR3 sequence is 14 residues long. In DNA form, the CDR3 reads TGTGCCAGCAGCCACGGGGGGCTCTCCTACGAGCAGTACTTC. Residues: CASSHGGLSYEQYF.

The chain employs TRBV11-2 and TRBJ1-1; D might be TRBD1 (5 bases). CDR3 length: 14 amino acids. Trimming cost V 1 base and J 3 bases, with 9 bases left between them. Looked up from germline, CDR1 is SGHAT and CDR2 is FQNNGV. Here the CDR3 DNA reads TGTGCCAGCAGCTTAGCTTGGGGGGACACTGAAGCTTTCTTT. It is translated as CASSLAWGDTEAFF. Drawing the rest from reference TRBV11-2 and TRBJ1-1, the complete variable domain is EAGVAQSPRYKIIEKRQSVAFWCNPISGHATLYWYQQILGQGPKLLIQFQNNGVVDDSQLPKDRFSAERLKGVDSTLKIQPAKLEDSAVYLCASSLAWGDTEAFFGQGTRLTVV.

The chain couples TRBV10-3 to TRBJ2-1; either TRBD1 or TRBD2 may fit D (6 bases each). The CDR3 length is 13 residues. Germline V CDR1 and CDR2: ENHRY, SYGVKD. The ends were cut back, 8 bases at V and 7 bases at J, with 15 bases in the middle. CDR3 in amino acids: CAIGGGEWNEQFF. CDR3 nucleotides: TGTGCCATCGGGGGCGGGGAATGGAATGAGCAGTTCTTC.

This clonotype was picked up a small number of times. This chain links TRBV7-3 with TRBJ2-1; D is uncertain. The CDR3 covers 13 residues. The V gene lost 6 bases and the J gene lost 7 bases, with 13 bases spanning the gap. Germline values: CDR1 SGHTA, CDR2 FQGTGA. CDR3 nucleotides: TGTGCCAGCAGTCACATCCCAGGAAATGAGCAGTTCTTC. Translation: CASSHIPGNEQFF.

In its sample, this clonotype was seen many times. This rearrangement joins TRBV20-1 to TRBJ2-2, with D unclear. The germline CDR1 and CDR2 sequences are DFQATT and SNEGSKA (reference sequence). This CDR3 has 17 amino acids. V lost 5 bases, J lost 1 base, and 20 bases lay in between. This CDR3 is CSALPLALDLNTGELFF. The CDR3 DNA is TGCAGTGCTTTACCCTTAGCTCTCGACTTGAACACCGGGGAGCTGTTTTTT.

This clonotype was detected only a few times. V and J are TRBV15 and TRBJ2-2; 9 nucleotides agree with TRBD1. Germline V lookup: CDR1 LNHNV, CDR2 YYDKDF (reference sequence). With V trimmed by 9 bases and J by 6 bases, 8 bases remained unmatched. The CDR3 sequence is 14 residues long. This chain's CDR3 is CATNRDRDSGELFF. As DNA, the CDR3 is TGTGCCACGAACCGGGACAGGGATTCCGGGGAGCTGTTTTTT.

This clonotype was observed a few times. The chain uses TRBV12-3 or TRBV12-4 and TRBJ2-1; D perhaps matches TRBD2 (6 bases). The CDR3 is 14 amino acids. V dropped 6 bases and J dropped 4 bases, with 13 bases sitting between them. Here the CDR3 DNA reads TGTGCCAGCAGACCGATAGCGGCGTACAATGAGCAGTTCTTC. Its protein product is CASRPIAAYNEQFF.

This clonotype came up a few times. This chain uses TRBV21-1 with TRBJ2-7; the table's D call TRBD2 went unverified against the DNA. TRBV21-1 is noted as a pseudogene. This CDR3 comprises 14 residues. The CDR3 DNA sequence: TGTGCCACCTATAGCGGGTGCACCGTGTGCGAGCAGTACTTC. The encoded protein is CATYSGCTVCEQYF.

This sequence joins TRBV4-3 and TRBJ2-2; 9 bases match TRBD2. V shed 3 bases and J 7 bases; nucleotides not matched to a gene: 6. The CDR3 consists of 15 residues. CDR1 LGHNA and CDR2 YSLEER come from the germline V gene. CDR3 amino acids: CASSHGGGVIGELFF. The CDR3 DNA is TGCGCCAGCAGCCACGGCGGGGGGGTTATCGGGGAGCTGTTTTTT.

The CDR3 bases are TGTGCCAGCAGGGAACCGGGGCACACAGATACGCAGTATTTT. This gives the protein CASREPGHTDTQYF. J is TRBJ2-3 and V is TRBV7-2; either TRBD1 or TRBD2 may supply D (5 bases each). This CDR3 is 14 amino acids long. Trimming cost V 6 bases and J 2 bases, with 12 bases left between them. The V gene's germline CDR1 is SGHTA and CDR2 FQGNSA.

Many counts were recorded for this clonotype. This chain uses TRBV5-5 with TRBJ1-1; D is perhaps TRBD1 (5 bases). The V gene's germline CDR1 is SGHKS and CDR2 YYEKEE (reference sequence). The CDR3 consists of 14 residues. Between the trimmed V and J ends, which lost 2 bases and 8 bases, there was a span of 16 bases. As DNA, the CDR3 is TGTGCCAGCAGCTTCCAGACAGTCCCCCCCGAAGCTTTCTTT. As protein: CASSFQTVPPEAFF.

The chain is built from TRBV20-1 and TRBJ1-4, with TRBD1 identical over 11 bases. Germline V gives CDR1 DFQATT, CDR2 SNEGSKA (reference sequence). CDR3 length: 14 amino acids. Trimming took 3 bases from V and 7 from J; bases not matched to a gene: 4. The CDR3 is CSARRDRGFEKLFF. CDR3 nucleotides: TGCAGTGCTAGGAGGGACAGGGGGTTTGAAAAACTGTTTTTT.

The V call is TRBV4-3, the J call TRBJ2-1, with 8 bases identical to TRBD1. This CDR3 is built from 15 residues. Germline V gene data show CDR1 as LGHNA and CDR2 as YSLEER. V trimming: 1 base; J trimming: 3 bases; junction bases outside the gene matches: 2. This CDR3 is CASSQVQGGYNEQFF. CDR3 coding DNA: TGCGCCAGCAGCCAAGTACAGGGGGGCTACAATGAGCAGTTCTTC.

This sequence joins TRBV5-5 and TRBJ2-7; D is ambiguous. Germline CDR1 SGHKS, CDR2 YYEKEE (reference sequence). The CDR3 loop spans 13 amino acids. The V end lost 0 bases, the J end lost 2 bases, and 6 bases lay between the germline ends. This CDR3 is CASSLAQTYEQYF. CDR3 DNA: TGTGCCAGCAGCTTGGCGCAGACCTACGAGCAGTACTTC.

This chain uses TRBV9 with TRBJ2-2; 8 nucleotides agree with TRBD1. V was pared by 5 bases and J by 5 bases, with 8 bases of the junction left unmatched. The CDR3 has 15 amino acids. Germline values: CDR1 SGDLS, CDR2 YYNGEE. CDR3 region: CASSGTGLGTGELFF. The CDR3 DNA reads as TGTGCCAGCAGTGGGACAGGATTAGGAACCGGGGAGCTGTTTTTT.

This sequence joins TRBV28 and TRBJ2-7; TRBD1 matches 8 bases. The V segment lost 4 bases and the J segment 4 bases; nucleotides outside the gene matches: 12. Germline V gene sequence: CDR1 MDHEN, CDR2 SYDVKM. The CDR3 has 16 residues. CDR3 sequence (DNA): TGTGCCAGCAGTTCTCGGACGGGGCAGGGGGCTTACGAGCAGTACTTC. Protein product: CASSSRTGQGAYEQYF.

The V call is TRBV28, the J call TRBJ2-7, with TRBD2 matching over 7 bases. Germline V gene sequence: CDR1 MDHEN, CDR2 SYDVKM. This CDR3 has 14 amino acids. The ends lost 3 bases at V and 3 bases at J; junction bases unmatched: 5. CDR3: CASSFIGGSYEQYF. DNA of the CDR3: TGTGCCAGCAGTTTCATCGGGGGGAGCTACGAGCAGTACTTC.

This clonotype came up a few times. The chain carries TRBV6-1 and TRBJ2-7; 12 nucleotides align to TRBD2. Germline CDR1 and CDR2: MNHNS and SASEGT. V was clipped by 5 bases and J by 2 bases; unmatched bases: 4. There are 15 residues in the CDR3. The CDR3 bases are TGTGCCAGCAGTAAGACTAGCGGGGGCACCTACGAGCAGTACTTC. As protein: CASSKTSGGTYEQYF.

The gene calls are TRBV28 and TRBJ1-5; no clear D gene. Deletions cut 4 bases from V and 7 bases from J, with 17 bases between. Per germline, CDR1 MDHEN and CDR2 SYDVKM. The CDR3 consists of 15 residues. The CDR3 sequence is CASSSTTLRGQPQHF. The CDR3 nucleotides read TGTGCCAGCAGTTCTACGACTCTCCGAGGGCAGCCCCAGCATTTT.

This clonotype was found a few times. V usage is TRBV18 and J usage is TRBJ2-4; D is possibly TRBD1 (5 bases). CDR3 length: 15 amino acids. In germline, CDR1 is KGHSH, CDR2 LQKENI. Between the trimmed V and J ends, which lost 6 bases and 0 bases, there was a span of 12 bases. DNA for the CDR3: TGTGCCAGCTCCTCAGGGCAGCTAGCCAAAAACATTCAGTACTTC. Translating gives CASSSGQLAKNIQYF.

Only a few counts were recorded for this clonotype. This rearrangement joins TRBV7-9 to TRBJ2-2; 9 bases agree with TRBD1. Germline lookup yields CDR1 SEHNR and CDR2 FQNEAQ (reference sequence). The CDR3 is 15 residues long. Trimming cost V 5 bases and J 6 bases; bases outside gene matches: 7. The CDR3 DNA is TGTGCCAGCAGCCTGGGACAGGGTCTGTCCGGGGAGCTGTTTTTT. The encoded protein is CASSLGQGLSGELFF.